This is a list of T cell receptor beta chains from one sample in a study of T cell responses to AZD1222 COVID-19 vaccine. Data came from immunoSEQ multiplex PCR; TCRdb stores just in-frame clones and leaves some out. The sample shows around 100,000 clones, 90% of them seen only once. Sequenced material: peripheral blood, taken on day 0 of AZD1222 vaccination. Source of these receptors: an adult in good health. CDR3s include the opening cysteine and the closing phenylalanine or tryptophan.

v_call: TRBV5-8; j_call: TRBJ2-5; cdr3_aa: CASSPGLTQETQYF
v_call: TRBV5-4; j_call: TRBJ1-2; cdr3_aa: CASSPATGNYGYTF
v_call: TRBV29-1; j_call: TRBJ2-1; cdr3_aa: CSANDVNRGPRNEQFF
v_call: TRBV2; j_call: TRBJ1-1; cdr3_aa: CARRTGEGVNTEAFF
v_call: TRBV6-1; j_call: TRBJ1-2; cdr3_aa: CASSEYGEGYGYTF
v_call: TRBV2; j_call: TRBJ2-1; cdr3_aa: CASKLEAGINEQFF
v_call: TRBV14; j_call: TRBJ2-1; cdr3_aa: CASSLLKGAGYNEQFF
v_call: TRBV7-9; j_call: TRBJ1-1; cdr3_aa: CASSLRTIMNTEAFF
v_call: TRBV25-1; j_call: TRBJ1-2; cdr3_aa: CASSLREGYGYTF
v_call: TRBV5-4; j_call: TRBJ2-7; cdr3_aa: CASRPTGGYEQYF
v_call: TRBV5-6; j_call: TRBJ1-1; cdr3_aa: CASSLRGTEAFF
v_call: TRBV6-5; j_call: TRBJ1-1; cdr3_aa: CASRRGRGESTEAFF
v_call: TRBV6-5; j_call: TRBJ1-4; cdr3_aa: CASSTSNEKLFF
v_call: TRBV6-5; j_call: TRBJ1-6; cdr3_aa: CASNPGQSNWPLHF
v_call: TRBV28; j_call: TRBJ2-1; cdr3_aa: CASSHLGVRGEQFF
v_call: TRBV7-2; j_call: TRBJ1-5; cdr3_aa: CASSLSYTGGQPQHF
v_call: TRBV11-3; j_call: TRBJ2-3; cdr3_aa: CASSSYGGETDTQYF
v_call: TRBV5-4; j_call: TRBJ2-4; cdr3_aa: CASSLESGLAKNIQYF
v_call: TRBV6-5; j_call: TRBJ2-3; cdr3_aa: CASSYLPTTDTQYF
v_call: TRBV28; j_call: TRBJ2-2; cdr3_aa: CASSLGTPGTGELFF
v_call: TRBV2; j_call: TRBJ2-4; cdr3_aa: CASSSWGREPKNIQYF
v_call: TRBV28; j_call: TRBJ1-3; cdr3_aa: CASSFILSGNTIYF
v_call: TRBV10-3; j_call: TRBJ2-1; cdr3_aa: CAISGIGAGEQFF
v_call: TRBV7-9; j_call: TRBJ1-2; cdr3_aa: CASGAGEIYGYTF
v_call: TRBV7-6; j_call: TRBJ2-2; cdr3_aa: CASSLDRLMRGGPTGELFF
v_call: TRBV5-1; j_call: TRBJ1-5; cdr3_aa: CASPPPAGNSNQPQHF
v_call: TRBV7-9; j_call: TRBJ1-5; cdr3_aa: CASSSRQGENQPQHF
v_call: TRBV6-5; j_call: TRBJ2-7; cdr3_aa: CASRTPTGGAMEQYF
v_call: TRBV11-2; j_call: TRBJ2-7; cdr3_aa: CASSAGQGVFYEQYF
v_call: TRBV5-1; j_call: TRBJ1-2; cdr3_aa: CASSPGRYGYTF
v_call: TRBV3-1/TRBV3-2; j_call: TRBJ2-2; cdr3_aa: CASSRTSAGELFF
v_call: TRBV6-5; j_call: TRBJ2-7; cdr3_aa: CASSYLGIEQYF
v_call: TRBV28; j_call: TRBJ2-3; cdr3_aa: CASSAGTGSTDTQYF
v_call: TRBV28; j_call: TRBJ2-3; cdr3_aa: CASSFQGGTDTQYF
v_call: TRBV4-1; j_call: TRBJ2-2; cdr3_aa: CASSQGLTGELFF
v_call: TRBV27; j_call: TRBJ2-5; cdr3_aa: CASSLFLEGETQYF
v_call: TRBV5-1; j_call: TRBJ1-1; cdr3_aa: CASSADWGEAFF
v_call: TRBV6-7; j_call: TRBJ1-5; cdr3_aa: CARKEAEQPQHF
v_call: TRBV18; j_call: TRBJ1-2; cdr3_aa: CASSPIKGNTGYTF
v_call: TRBV27; j_call: TRBJ2-5; cdr3_aa: CASSYSYQETQYF
v_call: TRBV23-1; j_call: TRBJ2-7; cdr3_aa: CASSLRGVRCYEQYF
v_call: TRBV29-1; j_call: TRBJ1-1; cdr3_aa: CSDRGNTEAFF
v_call: TRBV20-1; j_call: TRBJ2-7; cdr3_aa: CSASRRDHTYEQYF
v_call: TRBV18; j_call: TRBJ2-1; cdr3_aa: CASSPRFGDEQFF
v_call: TRBV18; j_call: TRBJ1-2; cdr3_aa: CASSPLRYREYGYTF
v_call: TRBV11-2; j_call: TRBJ2-5; cdr3_aa: CASIGGGSFRETQYF
v_call: TRBV3-1/TRBV3-2; j_call: TRBJ2-4; cdr3_aa: CASSEVTLQRKNIQYF